A single sample gave rise to the 30 T cell receptor beta chains below, sequenced in a study of T cell responses to AZD1222 COVID-19 vaccine. The repertoire was sequenced with immunoSEQ multiplex PCR; TCRdb's copy has only in-frame clones and lacks some. Among 85,000 to 110,000 clones listed, around 91% were seen once. The material was peripheral blood, obtained on day 0 of AZD1222 vaccination. The receptors were gathered from an adult in good health.

This sequence joins TRBV4-2 and TRBJ1-1; possible D gene TRBD1, 5 bases. CDR3 length: 17 amino acids. Germline V gives CDR1 LGHNA, CDR2 YNFKEQ. Trimming removed 0 bases from V and 0 bases from J, with 14 bases in between. The DNA for the CDR3 is TGTGCCAGCAGCCAAGAGCTACCGGGACTCTTGAACACTGAAGCTTTCTTT. Amino acid sequence: CASSQELPGLLNTEAFF.

The chain has TRBV4-2 and TRBJ2-7; TRBD1 matches at 10 bases. The CDR3 has 15 residues. CDR1 is LGHNA, CDR2 YNFKEQ, per germline. Trimming cost V 1 base and J 2 bases; bases outside gene matches: 2. The CDR3 reads CASSQGTGGAYEQYF. CDR3 bases: TGTGCCAGCAGCCAAGGGACAGGGGGTGCCTACGAGCAGTACTTC.

The chain recombines TRBV28 with TRBJ1-3, with TRBD1 matching over 9 bases. The germline V gene has CDR1 MDHEN and CDR2 SYDVKM. The J segment lost 7 bases and the V segment lost 4 bases, leaving 14 bases of the junction unmatched. The CDR3 totals 17 residues. CDR3 region: CASSSPGSTGGFNTIYF. The CDR3 DNA follows: TGTGCCAGCAGTTCTCCCGGGTCCACAGGGGGCTTCAACACCATATATTTT.

The chain uses TRBV19 and TRBJ1-1; D gene unclear. CDR1 is LNHDA and CDR2 is SQIVND in the germline V gene (reference sequence). The germline V and J ends were trimmed by 7 bases and 5 bases, with 14 bases remaining between them. This CDR3 is 13 amino acids long. This chain's CDR3 is CASKSTVGTEAFF. The CDR3 bases are TGTGCCAGTAAGTCGACGGTGGGGACTGAAGCTTTCTTT.

Only one count was recorded for this clone. The chain's CDR3 is CASSLTVNQPQHF. The CDR3 DNA sequence: TGTGCCAGCAGCCTAACAGTTAATCAGCCCCAGCATTTT. V and J are TRBV3-1 (or the pseudogene TRBV3-2) and TRBJ1-5; D is undetermined. Germline V gene lookup returns CDR1 LGHDT and CDR2 YNNKEL (reference sequence). The CDR3 covers 13 residues. Trimming shortened V by 4 bases and J by 4 bases, and 8 bases separated the two germline ends.

This clone occurred once. V and J are TRBV7-9 and TRBJ1-6; unclear D gene. V lost 3 bases to trimming and J lost 1 base, with 7 bases between them. The CDR3 covers 15 residues. Germline V gives CDR1 SEHNR, CDR2 FQNEAQ (reference sequence). The CDR3 sequence is CASSFGSSYNSPLHF. CDR3 in DNA: TGTGCCAGCAGCTTCGGCAGTTCCTATAATTCACCCCTCCACTTT.

This rearrangement joins TRBV28 to TRBJ2-7; 8 bases fit TRBD1. This CDR3 is built from 15 residues. V lost 5 bases and J lost 1; bases outside the gene matches: 7. Germline lookup yields CDR1 MDHEN and CDR2 SYDVKM. CDR3 residues: CASSVGQGRSYEQYF. In DNA form, the CDR3 reads TGTGCCAGCAGTGTCGGACAGGGACGGTCCTACGAGCAGTACTTC.

The V and J genes are TRBV7-8 and TRBJ1-4, with 10 bases fitting TRBD1. Trimming took 2 bases from V and 0 from J; bases not matched to a gene: 9. There are 19 residues in the CDR3. CDR1 SGHVS and CDR2 FQNEAQ come from the germline V gene. The CDR3 DNA sequence: TGTGCCAGCAGCTTAATCCGATTCGGGACAGGGGCAACTAATGAAAAACTGTTTTTT. This sequence encodes CASSLIRFGTGATNEKLFF.

The rearrangement joins TRBV7-6 to TRBJ2-7, with 9 positions matching TRBD2. Trimming cost V 1 base and J 2 bases; bases outside gene matches: 3. CDR1 is SGHVS, CDR2 FNYEAQ, per germline. CDR3 length: 15 amino acids. The CDR3 sequence: CASSLGSGSTYEQYF. CDR3 DNA: TGTGCCAGCAGCTTAGGTAGCGGGAGCACCTACGAGCAGTACTTC.

The rearrangement links TRBV9 to TRBJ1-5; D is ambiguous. The length of the CDR3 is 15 residues. The V and J ends lost 4 bases and 0 bases respectively, with 11 bases between them. Germline lookup yields CDR1 SGDLS and CDR2 YYNGEE. The CDR3 DNA reads as TGTGCCAGCAGCACTTCGGGATTTAGCAATCAGCCCCAGCATTTT. It specifies CASSTSGFSNQPQHF.

The chain has TRBV27 and TRBJ2-7, with 7 nucleotides matching TRBD2. The length of the CDR3 is 14 residues. Germline V lookup: CDR1 MNHEY, CDR2 SMNVEV (reference sequence). Trimming removed 3 bases from V and 0 bases from J; junction bases left unmatched: 2. CDR3 nucleotide sequence: TGTGCCAGCAGTTTGGGGGGGAGCTCCTACGAGCAGTACTTC. Protein product: CASSLGGSSYEQYF.

The chain links TRBV7-9 to TRBJ1-5; possible D gene TRBD1, 6 bases. The CDR3 consists of 16 residues. In germline, CDR1 is SEHNR, CDR2 FQNEAQ (reference sequence). Between the trimmed V and J ends, which lost 4 bases and 0 bases, there was a span of 13 bases. CDR3 loop: CASSSQGTNSNQPQHF. CDR3 nucleotide sequence: TGTGCCAGCAGCTCACAAGGGACAAATAGCAATCAGCCCCAGCATTTT.

The V gene is TRBV6-1, the J gene TRBJ2-3; weak D call: TRBD2 (5 bases). Germline-derived CDR1 and CDR2 are MNHNS and SASEGT. This CDR3 region has 13 residues. Trimming left V 4 bases short and J 6 bases short, with 11 bases between. The CDR3 loop is CASSVTPGDTQYF. CDR3 sequence (DNA): TGTGCCAGCAGTGTCACCCCGGGGGATACGCAGTATTTT.

The chain couples TRBV15 to TRBJ2-7; the D is unclear. Deletions cut 5 bases from V and 0 bases from J, with 8 bases between. The CDR3 runs 13 residues. CDR1 is LNHNV and CDR2 is YYDKDF in the germline V gene (reference sequence). CDR3 region: CATSSAVSYEQYF. CDR3 nucleotides: TGTGCCACCAGCTCGGCAGTCTCCTACGAGCAGTACTTC. Supplemented by reference TRBV15 and TRBJ2-7, the full variable domain reads DAMVIQNPRYQVTQFGKPVTLSCSQTLNHNVMYWYQQKSSQAPKLLFHYYDKDFNNEADTPDNFQSRRPNTSFCFLDIRSPGLGDTAMYLCATSSAVSYEQYFGPGTRLTVT.

V is TRBV30 and J is TRBJ2-7, with 7 nucleotides matching TRBD1. The V gene end was trimmed by 5 bases and the J gene end by 0 bases; junction bases not matched to a gene: 1. Germline assignment: CDR1 GTSNPN and CDR2 SVGIG (reference sequence). The CDR3 loop spans 12 amino acids. DNA of the CDR3: TGTGCCTGGGACAGGGACTCCTACGAGCAGTACTTC. As protein: CAWDRDSYEQYF.

This clone was seen only once. The chain is built from TRBV27 and TRBJ2-3, with 8 bases that match TRBD1. Trimming at V came to 3 bases and at J to 4 bases, leaving 9 bases not matched to a gene. The CDR3 spans 16 residues. CDR1 MNHEY and CDR2 SMNVEV come from the germline V gene (reference sequence). The CDR3 DNA is TGTGCCAGCAGTTTGGGGACAGGAATTGGCCCAGATACGCAGTATTTT. Its protein product is CASSLGTGIGPDTQYF.

A single count supports this clone. The chain is built from TRBV6-5 and TRBJ1-5; tentatively, D is TRBD1 (5 bases). Germline CDR1 and CDR2: MNHEY and SVGAGI. The CDR3 loop spans 15 amino acids. Deletions cut 6 bases from V and 0 bases from J, with 12 bases between. The CDR3 reads CASSRLTDSNQPQHF. DNA for the CDR3: TGTGCCAGCAGCCGCTTGACAGATAGCAATCAGCCCCAGCATTTT.

In DNA form, the CDR3 reads TGTGCCAGCAGCCCCTTGACAGGGCTCCCCCCCTACGAGCAGTACTTC. This sequence encodes CASSPLTGLPPYEQYF. The rearrangement links TRBV14 to TRBJ2-7; 7 nucleotides agree with TRBD1. CDR1 and CDR2 from the germline V gene are SGHDN and FVKESK. The CDR3 consists of 16 residues. With V trimmed by 4 bases and J by 2 bases, 11 bases remained unmatched.

The rearrangement joins TRBV5-1 to TRBJ1-4; D not certain. V lost 4 bases and J 5 bases, leaving 15 bases between the germline ends. Germline assignment: CDR1 SGHRS and CDR2 YFSETQ. The CDR3 is made up of 15 amino acids. The CDR3 nucleotides read TGCGCCAGCAGCCCCGGGCCGGGGTCCAATGAAAAACTGTTTTTT. Protein product: CASSPGPGSNEKLFF.

This clone was counted only a few times. The chain joins TRBV19 to TRBJ2-4; D unresolved. The germline V gene encodes CDR1 LNHDA and CDR2 SQIVND (reference sequence). Trimming took off 5 bases at V and 3 bases at J, with 17 bases between the two ends. This CDR3 contains 16 residues. CDR3 bases: TGTGCCAGTAGTCCGAGTCTAACCCTAGGCAAAAACATTCAGTACTTC. It is translated as CASSPSLTLGKNIQYF.

This clone was observed a single time. The chain has TRBV2 and TRBJ2-5; 12 bases agree with TRBD2. V gave up 2 bases and J gave up 6 bases; unmatched junction bases: 7. Germline CDR1 and CDR2: SNHLY and FYNNEI. The length of the CDR3 is 16 residues. CDR3 nucleotides: TGTGCCAGCAGTGAAAGACTAGCGGGAGATAGAAAGACCCAGTACTTC. Translation gives CASSERLAGDRKTQYF.

The V and J genes are TRBV15 and TRBJ2-1, with TRBD2 matching over 13 bases. The CDR3 has 17 amino acids. With V trimmed by 0 bases and J by 9 bases, 8 bases remained unmatched. Per germline, CDR1 LNHNV and CDR2 YYDKDF (reference sequence). The CDR3 loop is CATSRDRTSGSHGEQFF. The CDR3 nucleotides read TGTGCCACCAGCAGAGATAGGACTAGCGGGAGCCATGGTGAGCAGTTCTTC.

The chain uses TRBV19 and TRBJ2-5; D not certain. Trimming shortened V by 3 bases and J by 0 bases, and 8 bases separated the two germline ends. Germline V lookup: CDR1 LNHDA, CDR2 SQIVND (reference sequence). The CDR3 length is 14 residues. CDR3: CASSIDPYQETQYF. In nucleotides, the CDR3 is TGTGCCAGTAGTATCGACCCGTACCAAGAGACCCAGTACTTC.

This clone was counted between two and nine times. This chain links TRBV11-3 with TRBJ2-3; a weak D match, TRBD2 (6 bases). Trimming took off 3 bases at V and 3 bases at J, with 10 bases between the two ends. Germline V CDR1 and CDR2: SGHNT, YENEEA. The CDR3 consists of 14 residues. This CDR3 reads CASSFGSRTDTQYF. The CDR3 region has the DNA TGTGCCAGCAGCTTCGGGAGCAGGACAGATACGCAGTATTTT. Using reference TRBV11-3 and TRBJ2-3 for the parts outside the CDR3, the full variable domain is EAGVVQSPRYKIIEKKQPVAFWCNPISGHNTLYWYLQNLGQGPELLIRYENEEAVDDSQLPKDRFSAERLKGVDSTLKIQPAELGDSAVYLCASSFGSRTDTQYFGPGTRLTVL.

The V and J genes are TRBV19 and TRBJ1-1; the match to TRBD1 covers 7 bases. CDR3 size: 15 residues. CDR1 is LNHDA and CDR2 is SQIVND in the germline V gene (reference sequence). V shed 5 bases, J shed 1 base, and the junction held 7 bases outside the gene matches. DNA for the CDR3: TGTGCCAGTAGTTTGACAGGGATTGGGAACACTGAAGCTTTCTTT. It specifies CASSLTGIGNTEAFF. Complete variable domain (other parts from reference TRBV19 and TRBJ1-1): DGGITQSPKYLFRKEGQNVTLSCEQNLNHDAMYWYRQDPGQGLRLIYYSQIVNDFQKGDIAEGYSVSREKKESFPLTVTSAQKNPTAFYLCASSLTGIGNTEAFFGQGTRLTVV.

The chain combines TRBV30 with TRBJ1-5; 7 bases align to TRBD1. The J segment lost 1 base and the V segment lost 5 bases, leaving 8 bases of the junction unmatched. The CDR3 sequence is 15 residues long. Germline loops: CDR1 GTSNPN, CDR2 SVGIG (reference sequence). DNA of the CDR3: TGTGCCTGGGAACCGACAGGGTTAAGCAATCAGCCCCAGCATTTT. Translation gives CAWEPTGLSNQPQHF.

This rearrangement joins TRBV5-1 to TRBJ1-6; the D is unclear. The length of the CDR3 is 14 residues. Looked up from germline, CDR1 is SGHRS and CDR2 is YFSETQ. Trimming took off 5 bases at V and 11 bases at J, with 17 bases between the two ends. DNA for the CDR3: TGCGCCAGCAGAATGAAGGTCAATGGAGCACCCCTCCACTTT. This codes for CASRMKVNGAPLHF.

This clone was counted a single time. This rearrangement joins TRBV7-9 to TRBJ1-5; D is undetermined. CDR1 is SEHNR, CDR2 FQNEAQ, per germline (reference sequence). The CDR3 loop spans 14 amino acids. V gave up 4 bases and J gave up 2 bases, with 9 bases separating them. In DNA form, the CDR3 reads TGTGCCAGCAGCTCCGGTTCGGGCAATCAGCCCCAGCATTTT. Translation: CASSSGSGNQPQHF.

The chain has TRBV2 and TRBJ2-1; 9 positions match TRBD1. The CDR3 loop spans 15 amino acids. Germline trimming cut 7 bases from V and 6 bases from J; bases unmatched to any gene: 10. Germline CDR1 reads SNHLY; CDR2 reads FYNNEI. The CDR3 region is CASKTTTGGSNEQFF. CDR3 DNA sequence: TGTGCCAGCAAGACCACGACAGGGGGTTCCAATGAGCAGTTCTTC.

The chain couples TRBV10-1 to TRBJ2-5; 10 bases map to TRBD2. The ends lost 0 bases at V and 3 bases at J; junction bases unmatched: 7. CDR3 length: 17 residues. Germline loops: CDR1 WNHNN, CDR2 SYGVQD (reference sequence). For the CDR3, the DNA is TGCGCCAGCAGTGAGTCAGGGGGTCTAGCGGGAGAAGAGACCCAGTACTTC. It codes for CASSESGGLAGEETQYF.